The 27 T cell receptor beta chains presented below share a single source sample, sequenced in a study of identical twins. TCRdb reprocessed the 5' RACE reads via MiXCR and lists one record per CDR3 protein. This sample yields some 1,600,000 distinct CDR3 sequences, of which around 29% are seen a single time; under 0.35% belongs to the top ten. Sequencing was performed on cord blood. All receptors come from a newborn girl in good health.

This clonotype was seen only a few times. The chain couples TRBV20-1 to TRBJ1-6; TRBD1 is a possible D gene (6 bases). V lost 7 bases to trimming and J lost 7 bases, with 11 bases between them. Germline loops: CDR1 DFQATT, CDR2 SNEGSKA (reference sequence). The CDR3 sequence is 12 residues long. CDR3 in amino acids: CSGGGQNSPLHF. CDR3 DNA sequence: TGCAGTGGAGGGGGGCAGAATTCACCCCTCCACTTT.

The rearrangement joins TRBV29-1 to TRBJ1-2, with 7 bases aligning to TRBD1. CDR1 and CDR2 from the germline V gene are SQVTM and ANQGSEA. This CDR3 region has 13 residues. The V segment lost 6 bases and the J segment 3 bases; nucleotides outside the gene matches: 7. As DNA, the CDR3 is TGCAGCGTAGTCCGACAGGGAGACTATGGCTACACCTTC. This sequence encodes CSVVRQGDYGYTF.

The CDR3 DNA sequence: TGTGCCAGCAGCGCCTGGGGCGGGGTTGGAGATACGCAGTATTTT. This gives the protein CASSAWGGVGDTQYF. The chain has TRBV9 and TRBJ2-3; perhaps TRBD2 as D (6 bases). In germline, CDR1 is SGDLS, CDR2 YYNGEE. The V end lost 3 bases, the J end lost 5 bases, and 16 bases lay between the germline ends. The CDR3 is made up of 15 amino acids.

This clonotype appeared once. Being one base from a much bigger clone, this may be a read error. The chain recombines TRBV20-1 with TRBJ2-7; D is unresolved. V was trimmed by 4 bases and J by 9 bases, leaving 13 bases between them. The germline gives CDR1 DFQATT, CDR2 SNEGSKA (reference sequence). There are 11 residues in the CDR3. The CDR3 region is CSAINLGVQYF. CDR3 nucleotide sequence: TGCAGTGCTATCAACCTAGGCGTGCAGTACTTC.

This clonotype was observed a few times. The chain joins TRBV20-1 to TRBJ2-6; tentatively, D is TRBD2 (5 bases). The length of the CDR3 is 15 residues. Trimming pared 4 bases from V and 2 bases from J, leaving 12 bases between. Per germline, CDR1 DFQATT and CDR2 SNEGSKA (reference sequence). The CDR3 is CSAKLVLTGANVLTF. Here the CDR3 DNA reads TGCAGTGCTAAACTAGTTTTAACTGGGGCCAACGTCCTGACTTTC.

V is TRBV10-3 and J is TRBJ2-2; TRBD2 matches at 10 bases. V gave up 8 bases and J gave up 5 bases; unmatched junction bases: 8. CDR3 length equals 15 residues. The V gene's germline CDR1 is ENHRY and CDR2 SYGVKD. The CDR3 DNA reads TGTGCCATCGGGAAACTAGCGGGGCGTACCGGGGAGCTGTTTTTT. Translating gives CAIGKLAGRTGELFF.

The V call is TRBV20-1, the J call TRBJ2-4, with 11 positions matching TRBD2. Trimming cost V 3 bases and J 5 bases; bases outside gene matches: 15. Germline V CDR1 and CDR2: DFQATT, SNEGSKA (reference sequence). There are 18 residues in the CDR3. The chain's CDR3 is CSASDTGTSGGDQNIQYF. CDR3 nucleotides: TGCAGTGCTAGCGACACCGGGACTAGCGGAGGCGACCAAAACATTCAGTACTTC.

This clonotype was seen a handful of times. The chain recombines TRBV5-1 with TRBJ2-1, with D unclear. V lost 0 bases to trimming and J lost 6 bases, with 10 bases between them. The CDR3 is made up of 14 amino acids. Germline V CDR1 and CDR2: SGHRS, YFSETQ. The CDR3, as DNA: TGCGCCAGCAGCTTGGCCTGGGCCCTCAATGAGCAGTTCTTC. It is translated as CASSLAWALNEQFF. The complete variable domain, with remaining parts taken from reference TRBV5-1 and TRBJ2-1, reads KAGVTQTPRYLIKTRGQQVTLSCSPISGHRSVSWYQQTPGQGLQFLFEYFSETQRNKGNFPGRFSGRQFSNSRSEMNVSTLELGDSALYLCASSLAWALNEQFFGPGTRLTVL.

The sample holds a few counts of this clonotype. This chain uses TRBV11-2 with TRBJ2-3, with 14 bases aligning to TRBD2. Germline V CDR1 and CDR2: SGHAT, FQNNGV. This CDR3 is built from 22 residues. Trimming took 2 bases from V and 3 from J; bases not matched to a gene: 19. The DNA of the CDR3 is TGTGCCAGCAGCTTACTCGGGACTAGCGGGAGCGGTTCGTTGGGTGTTACAGATACGCAGTATTTT. Its translation is CASSLLGTSGSGSLGVTDTQYF.

This clonotype was counted a few times. The J gene is TRBJ2-1, the V gene TRBV2; a possible D gene is TRBD2 (6 bases). Germline CDR1 reads SNHLY; CDR2 reads FYNNEI. Trimming took off 6 bases at V and 1 base at J, with 25 bases between the two ends. This CDR3 has 19 amino acids. CDR3 coding DNA: TGTGCCAGCAGAGACTCCGGGGGTCGGCGGGAAAAGTCCTACAATGAGCAGTTCTTC. Translating it yields CASRDSGGRREKSYNEQFF.

This chain joins TRBV28 and TRBJ2-5; D perhaps matches TRBD1 (6 bases). The CDR3 runs 15 residues. Trimming left V 2 bases short and J 3 bases short, with 13 bases between. Germline V gene sequence: CDR1 MDHEN, CDR2 SYDVKM. The CDR3 spells CASSLNGQNEETQYF. The DNA of the CDR3 is TGTGCCAGCAGTTTAAACGGACAGAATGAAGAGACCCAGTACTTC.

The table lists this clonotype with a few counts. This chain joins TRBV9 and TRBJ2-5; D is unclear. Germline lookup yields CDR1 SGDLS and CDR2 YYNGEE. V was cut by 2 bases and J by 4 bases, with 12 bases left in between. CDR3 size: 14 residues. DNA of the CDR3: TGTGCCAGCAGCGTCTCTCCCCAATCAGAGACCCAGTACTTC. Protein sequence: CASSVSPQSETQYF.

The chain employs TRBV9 and TRBJ2-3, with D maybe TRBD2 (5 bases). This CDR3 spans 15 amino acids. CDR1 is SGDLS, CDR2 YYNGEE, per germline. V was clipped by 0 bases and J by 6 bases, with 14 bases between them. The CDR3 loop is CASSVGAAPWDTQYF. The CDR3 nucleotides read TGTGCCAGCAGCGTAGGAGCGGCCCCCTGGGATACGCAGTATTTT.

This sequence joins TRBV7-9 and TRBJ2-1; D might be TRBD1 (5 bases). Trimming left V 1 base short and J 5 bases short, with 9 bases between. This CDR3 is 14 amino acids long. Per the germline V gene, CDR1 is SEHNR and CDR2 is FQNEAQ (reference sequence). The CDR3 reads CASSLGVRDNEQFF. The CDR3 DNA sequence: TGTGCCAGCAGCTTAGGGGTCAGGGACAATGAGCAGTTCTTC.

V gene TRBV20-1 combines with J gene TRBJ2-5, with TRBD2 matching over 10 bases. The V segment lost 6 bases and the J segment 11 bases; nucleotides outside the gene matches: 18. This CDR3 has 15 amino acids. The V gene's germline CDR1 is DFQATT and CDR2 SNEGSKA (reference sequence). CDR3 amino acids: CSAPPSGRWYNEQYF. The CDR3 DNA is TGCAGTGCGCCTCCTAGCGGGAGATGGTACAATGAGCAGTACTTC.

This rearrangement joins TRBV7-2 to TRBJ1-2; D may be TRBD1 (5 bases). The ends were cut back, 4 bases at V and 4 bases at J, with 16 bases in the middle. This CDR3 comprises 15 residues. Germline assignment: CDR1 SGHTA and CDR2 FQGNSA. The CDR3 nucleotides read TGTGCCAGCAGCTCCGAGTCAGGGATTCCCTATGGCTACACCTTC. Protein: CASSSESGIPYGYTF.

The chain couples TRBV5-5 to TRBJ2-2; D uncertain. V shed 0 bases and J shed 10 bases, with 4 bases lying between them. This CDR3 has 11 residues. Per germline, CDR1 SGHKS and CDR2 YYEKEE (reference sequence). The CDR3, as DNA: TGTGCCAGCAGCTTGGCTTCGGAGCTGTTTTTT. It codes for CASSLASELFF. The variable domain in full, completed from reference TRBV5-5 and TRBJ2-2, reads DAGVTQSPTHLIKTRGQQVTLRCSPISGHKSVSWYQQVLGQGPQFIFQYYEKEERGRGNFPDRFSARQFPNYSSELNVNALLLGDSALYLCASSLASELFFGEGSRLTVL.

The CDR3 reads CASSFHGQGNYGYTF. CDR3 sequence (DNA): TGCGCCAGCAGCTTCCACGGACAGGGGAACTATGGCTACACCTTC. The chain employs TRBV5-1 and TRBJ1-2; the match to TRBD1 covers 9 bases. After removal of 2 bases from V and 2 bases from J, the junction contained 4 bases not matched to a gene. This CDR3 is built from 15 residues. Germline CDR1 is SGHRS and CDR2 is YFSETQ.

This clonotype turned up a few times. The chain couples TRBV20-1 to TRBJ1-5; tentatively, D is TRBD1 (5 bases). Germline-derived CDR1 and CDR2 are DFQATT and SNEGSKA (reference sequence). Trimming stripped 5 bases from V and 6 bases from J, with 8 bases between. This CDR3 is 11 amino acids long. CDR3 coding DNA: TGCAGTGCTTCAGGGACTCAGCCCCAGCATTTT. This encodes CSASGTQPQHF.

The chain employs TRBV4-1 and TRBJ2-7; D is unresolved. The CDR3 is made up of 13 amino acids. CDR1 is MGHRA, CDR2 YSYEKL, per germline. V was shortened by 1 base and J by 2 bases, with 6 bases between the two germline ends. The DNA of the CDR3 is TGCGCCAGCAGCCAAGGGCCCGCCTACGAGCAGTACTTC. It codes for CASSQGPAYEQYF.

This clonotype has just a few counts. The V gene is TRBV10-2, the J gene TRBJ2-2; TRBD2 is a possible D gene (6 bases). Germline V gene sequence: CDR1 WSHSY, CDR2 SAAADI. The germline V and J ends were trimmed by 7 bases and 6 bases, with 12 bases remaining between them. This CDR3 has 13 residues. CDR3 region: CASITSLAGELFF. CDR3 nucleotides: TGCGCCAGCATCACTAGCTTAGCCGGGGAGCTGTTTTTT.

The rearrangement uses TRBV10-3 and TRBJ2-3; possible D gene TRBD2, 6 bases. Germline CDR1 and CDR2: ENHRY and SYGVKD. V lost 1 base and J 2 bases, leaving 19 bases between the germline ends. The CDR3 length is 18 residues. CDR3 amino acids: CAISELPGTVALTDTQYF. The CDR3 region has the DNA TGTGCCATCAGTGAGTTACCCGGGACTGTAGCCCTCACAGATACGCAGTATTTT.

This clonotype was seen only a few times. The chain's CDR3 is CSVGDSYYEQYF. CDR3 nucleotide sequence: TGCAGCGTTGGCGACTCATACTACGAGCAGTACTTC. The chain links TRBV29-1 to TRBJ2-7; no clear D gene. CDR3 length equals 12 residues. Germline values: CDR1 SQVTM, CDR2 ANQGSEA. Trimming cost V 4 bases and J 3 bases, with 10 bases left between them.

The chain employs TRBV4-2 and TRBJ2-1, with 9 bases fitting TRBD2. The junction had 9 bases not matched to a gene; V was cut back by 4 bases and J by 5 bases. The CDR3 runs 16 residues. From germline, CDR1 is LGHNA and CDR2 YNFKEQ. This chain's CDR3 is CASSLDLAGEHNEQFF. CDR3 coding DNA: TGTGCCAGCAGCCTCGACTTAGCGGGGGAGCACAATGAGCAGTTCTTC.

This clonotype turned up a few times. V and J are TRBV10-2 and TRBJ2-1; D remains ambiguous. The J call may be in error: the DNA end matches TRBJ2-7 better. The CDR3 length is 14 residues. Germline V CDR1 and CDR2: WSHSY, SAAADI. Here the CDR3 DNA reads TGCGCCAGCGCGAACGCCAGCTCCTACAATGAGCAGTACTTC. Translation: CASANASSYNEQYF.

The rearrangement joins TRBV10-2 to TRBJ2-3; D ambiguous. Trimming left V 2 bases short and J 2 bases short, with 11 bases between. Germline V gives CDR1 WSHSY, CDR2 SAAADI. The CDR3 runs to 15 residues. CDR3 amino acids: CASSEGVPPTDTQYF. CDR3 nucleotides: TGCGCCAGCAGTGAGGGGGTTCCCCCCACAGATACGCAGTATTTT.

This rearrangement joins TRBV29-1 to TRBJ2-1, with D possibly TRBD2 on 6 matching bases. The CDR3 spans 13 residues. The V end lost 4 bases, the J end lost 8 bases, and 15 bases lay between the germline ends. The germline CDR1 and CDR2 sequences are SQVTM and ANQGSEA. CDR3 DNA sequence: TGCAGCGTTGCGGCTAGCGTCTCCGATGAGCAGTTCTTC. Its protein is CSVAASVSDEQFF.